This TCR beta chain was recorded in a study of blood T cell repertoires in COVID-19 (dated by TCRdb to the early 2020s). For the wider study: The collaborator samples originated in the United States, Italy and Spain and spanned the acute and convalescent phases of COVID-19. A freely available public database, intended as a resource for researchers studying the immune response to SARS-CoV-2, is where the repertoires were released. HLA class I and class II types, where available, came from metadata supplied by the sample provider rather than from assay-based typing. Deeply sampled blood TCRbeta repertoires from subjects exposed to, actively infected with, or recovered from COVID-19 were included in the dataset. The samples were drawn from the first 160 participants of the ongoing ImmuneRACE study and from more than 1,000 subjects provided by 6 global collaborators. A de-identified subject ID, COVID-19 status, age in years and sex were almost always included in the sample metadata. The prospective study material was composed of cDNA or gDNA derived from T cells, B-cell-depleted T cells, or PBMCs. The investigation overall reported the following: The amount of clinical and demographic metadata varied by source and participant and was provided uncurated.

The collaborating institutions used their own protocols to collect whole blood in K2EDTA tubes. Collaborator samples were shipped for TCRbeta analysis as frozen whole blood, isolated PBMCs, or DNA extracted from either sample type. TCRbeta CDR3 regions were amplified from genomic DNA using the immunoSEQ Assay, a bias-controlled multiplex PCR. The study's own analysis went as follows. The number of nucleated cells in each sample was estimated by amplification of reference gene primers within the assay. To quantify the absolute abundance of each unique TCRbeta CDR3 rearrangement, sequence reads were collapsed and filtered. For each sample, productive Simpson clonality was calculated by taking the square root of Simpson's diversity index across productive rearrangements. TCRdb's version of the immuneACCESS table is confined to in-frame rearrangements and falls short of the full clone set. An unresolved V gene accounts for under half of the shortfall where checked; the remainder is of unknown origin. The D gene and trimming were derived from the DNA, and the V and J assignments and clone size from that table. This sample has under 250,000 clones in its table, and about four fifths of those were observed once. The biggest ten clones account for about 8.9% of the sample.

From the cysteine up to the phenylalanine, the CDR3 has a length of 11 residues. Kept here is only the CDR3 DNA, which spans 33 bases and is read in frame from base 1. V lost 8 bases and J lost 5 bases; the stretch between them is 9 bases long. Note on this clone: The clone's antigen remains unknown. No much larger clone exists at a distance of one base, and base qualities are not known.

The clonotype comes from a woman aged 45-59 years with acute or convalescent COVID-19. The chain is encoded by TRBV12-3 or TRBV12-4 joined to TRBJ1-1, with the D gene call left open. Sequencing was performed on peripheral blood. The CDR3 reads CASDRGTEAFF. The nucleotide sequence is given as TGTGCCAGCGACCGAGGGACTGAAGCTTTCTTT.